This T cell receptor beta chain was identified in a study of blood T cell repertoires in COVID-19. Across the study: COVID-19 samples from acute and convalescent phases originated in the United States, Italy and Spain.

Repertoires were generated with immunoSEQ multiplex PCR, while TCRdb's copy carries only in-frame clones and drops some. Of roughly 410,000 clones in the sample, about 90% are singletons; the top ten hold around 1.2%. V was pared by 2 bases and J by 1 base, with 13 bases of the junction left unmatched. Germline-derived CDR1 and CDR2 are SNHLY and FYNNEI. The CDR3 consists of 19 residues. The clonotype originates from a man aged 40-49 years with acute or convalescent COVID-19. This chain joins TRBV2 and TRBJ2-4; TRBD2 matches 8 bases. Sequencing used peripheral blood. CDR3 DNA: TGTGCCAGCAGTGAATACTCCCTCGGGGGGGCCGCGGCCAAAAACATTCAGTACTTC. The encoded protein is CASSEYSLGGAAAKNIQYF.